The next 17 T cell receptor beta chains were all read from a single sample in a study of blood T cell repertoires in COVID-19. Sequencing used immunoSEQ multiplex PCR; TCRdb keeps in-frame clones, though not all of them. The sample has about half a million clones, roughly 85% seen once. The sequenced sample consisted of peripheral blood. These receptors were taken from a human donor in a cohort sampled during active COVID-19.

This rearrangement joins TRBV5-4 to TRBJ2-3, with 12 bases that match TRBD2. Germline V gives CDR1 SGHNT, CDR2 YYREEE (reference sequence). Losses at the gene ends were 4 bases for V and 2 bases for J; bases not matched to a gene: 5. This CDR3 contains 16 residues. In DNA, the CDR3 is TGTGCCAGCAGCACCGGACTAGCGGGAAACACAGATACGCAGTATTTT. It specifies CASSTGLAGNTDTQYF.

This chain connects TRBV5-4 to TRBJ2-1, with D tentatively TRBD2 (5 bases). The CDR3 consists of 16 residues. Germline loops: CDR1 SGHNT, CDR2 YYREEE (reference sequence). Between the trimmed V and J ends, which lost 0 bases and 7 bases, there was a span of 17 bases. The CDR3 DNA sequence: TGTGCCAGCAGCTTGGTCCTAGCATTAAAAAGGAATGAGCAGTTCTTC. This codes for CASSLVLALKRNEQFF.

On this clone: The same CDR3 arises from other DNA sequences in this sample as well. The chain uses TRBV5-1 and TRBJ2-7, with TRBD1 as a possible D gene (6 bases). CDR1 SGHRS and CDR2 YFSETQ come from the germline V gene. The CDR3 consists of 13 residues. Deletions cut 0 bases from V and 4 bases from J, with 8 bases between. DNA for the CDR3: TGCGCCAGCAGCTTGGCAACAGGGTACGAGCAGTACTTC. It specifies CASSLATGYEQYF.

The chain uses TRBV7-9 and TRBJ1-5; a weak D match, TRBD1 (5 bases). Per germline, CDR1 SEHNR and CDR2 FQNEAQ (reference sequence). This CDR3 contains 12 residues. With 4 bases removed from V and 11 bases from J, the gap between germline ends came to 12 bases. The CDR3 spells CASSSTAGAQHF. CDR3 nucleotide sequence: TGTGCCAGCAGCTCCACCGCGGGGGCCCAGCATTTT.

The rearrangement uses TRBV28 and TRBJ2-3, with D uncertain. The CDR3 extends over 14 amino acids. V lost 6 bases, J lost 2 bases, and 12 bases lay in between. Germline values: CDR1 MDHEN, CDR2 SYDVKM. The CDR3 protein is CASRDTLNTDTQYF. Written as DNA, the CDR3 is TGTGCCAGCAGAGACACCTTAAACACAGATACGCAGTATTTT.

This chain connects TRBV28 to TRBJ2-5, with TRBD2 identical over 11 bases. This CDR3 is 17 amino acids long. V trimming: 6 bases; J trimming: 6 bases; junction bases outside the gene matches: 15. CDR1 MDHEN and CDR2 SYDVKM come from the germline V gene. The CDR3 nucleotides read TGTGCCAGCAGCAGACTAGCGGGACCGAGGGGCCGCAAGACCCAGTACTTC. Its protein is CASSRLAGPRGRKTQYF.

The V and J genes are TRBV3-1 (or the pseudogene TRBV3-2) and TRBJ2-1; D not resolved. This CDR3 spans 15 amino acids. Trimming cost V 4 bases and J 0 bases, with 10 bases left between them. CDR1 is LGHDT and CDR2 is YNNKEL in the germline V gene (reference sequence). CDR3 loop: CASSPGWSSYNEQFF. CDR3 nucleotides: TGTGCCAGCAGCCCTGGCTGGAGCTCCTACAATGAGCAGTTCTTC.

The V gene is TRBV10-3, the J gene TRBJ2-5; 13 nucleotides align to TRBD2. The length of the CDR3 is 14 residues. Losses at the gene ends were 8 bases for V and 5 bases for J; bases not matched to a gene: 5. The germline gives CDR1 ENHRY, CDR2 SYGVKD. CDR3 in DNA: TGTGCCATCGGGACTAGCGGGAAAGAGGAGACCCAGTACTTC. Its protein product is CAIGTSGKEETQYF.

CDR3 sequence: CASSLTGVVGETQYF. In nucleotides, the CDR3 is TGTGCCAGCAGCTTGACGGGAGTGGTGGGAGAGACCCAGTACTTC. V usage is TRBV5-4 and J usage is TRBJ2-5, with D possibly matching TRBD2 (6 bases). V was clipped by 1 base and J by 4 bases, with 14 bases between them. CDR3 length: 15 amino acids. Per germline, CDR1 SGHNT and CDR2 YYREEE (reference sequence).

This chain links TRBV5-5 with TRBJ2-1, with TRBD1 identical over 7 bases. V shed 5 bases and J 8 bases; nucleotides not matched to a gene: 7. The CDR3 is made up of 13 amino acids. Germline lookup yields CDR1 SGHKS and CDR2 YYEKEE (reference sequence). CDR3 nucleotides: TGTGCCAGCAGTAAAGGGGGCTTGGATGAGCAGTTCTTC. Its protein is CASSKGGLDEQFF.

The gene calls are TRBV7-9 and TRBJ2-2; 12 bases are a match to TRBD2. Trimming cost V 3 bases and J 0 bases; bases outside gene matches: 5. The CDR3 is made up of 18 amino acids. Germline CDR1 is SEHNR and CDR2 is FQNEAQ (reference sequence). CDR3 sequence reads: CASSFALAGGANTGELFF. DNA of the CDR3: TGTGCCAGCAGCTTTGCCCTAGCGGGAGGGGCGAACACCGGGGAGCTGTTTTTT.

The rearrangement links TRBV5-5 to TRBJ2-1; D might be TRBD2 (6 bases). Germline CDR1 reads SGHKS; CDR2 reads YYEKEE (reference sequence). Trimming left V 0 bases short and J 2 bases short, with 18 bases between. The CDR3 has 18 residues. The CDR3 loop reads CASSLEGGPPLAYNEQFF. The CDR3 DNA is TGTGCCAGCAGCTTGGAGGGAGGCCCACCTCTCGCCTACAATGAGCAGTTCTTC.

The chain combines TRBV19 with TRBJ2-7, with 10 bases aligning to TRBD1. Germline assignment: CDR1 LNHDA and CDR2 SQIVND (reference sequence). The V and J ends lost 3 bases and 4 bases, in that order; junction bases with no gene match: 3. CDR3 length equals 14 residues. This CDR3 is CASSMGDRGYEQYF. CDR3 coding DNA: TGTGCCAGTAGTATGGGGGACAGGGGTTACGAGCAGTACTTC.

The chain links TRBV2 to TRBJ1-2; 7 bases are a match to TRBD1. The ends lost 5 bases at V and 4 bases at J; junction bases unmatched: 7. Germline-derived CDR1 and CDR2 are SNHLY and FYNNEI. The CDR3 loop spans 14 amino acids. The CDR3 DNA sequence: TGTGCCAGCAGTCCAGCCGGGACAGCCTATGGCTACACCTTC. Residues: CASSPAGTAYGYTF.

The CDR3, as DNA: TGTGCCAGCAGTAGGCCAACGGACAGGGGCCTCCGCGAGCAGTACTTC. It is translated as CASSRPTDRGLREQYF. V and J are TRBV27 and TRBJ2-7; the match to TRBD1 covers 9 bases. The CDR3 extends over 16 amino acids. The germline V gene encodes CDR1 MNHEY and CDR2 SMNVEV (reference sequence). V was pared by 5 bases and J by 6 bases, with 14 bases of the junction left unmatched.

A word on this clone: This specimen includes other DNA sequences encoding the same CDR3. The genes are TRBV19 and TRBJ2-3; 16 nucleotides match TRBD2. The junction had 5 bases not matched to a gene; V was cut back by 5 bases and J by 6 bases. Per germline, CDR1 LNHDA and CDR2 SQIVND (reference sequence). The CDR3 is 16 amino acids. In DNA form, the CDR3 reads TGTGCCAGTAGTCCCCCGGGACTAGCGGGAGGGGATACGCAGTATTTT. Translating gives CASSPPGLAGGDTQYF.

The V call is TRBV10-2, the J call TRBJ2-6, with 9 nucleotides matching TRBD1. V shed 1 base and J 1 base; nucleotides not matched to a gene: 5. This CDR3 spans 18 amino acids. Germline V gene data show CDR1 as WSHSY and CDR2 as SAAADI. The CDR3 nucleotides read TGCGCCAGCAGTGAGTTAGGGGACAGGGCTTCTGGGGCCAACGTCCTGACTTTC. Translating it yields CASSELGDRASGANVLTF.